One sample yielded the 30 T cell receptor beta chains listed below, sequenced in a study of cytomegalovirus exposure and HLA in healthy donors. PCR involved 60 Vbeta and 13 Jbeta primers. The assay was immunoSEQ multiplex PCR, and TCRdb's table has in-frame clones only and misses some. The specimen's table records 100,000 or so clones. Sequencing used PBMCs. These receptor sequences come from a woman in her 30s in good health and CMV-seronegative.

This chain uses TRBV4-1 with TRBJ2-1, with 9 bases matching TRBD2. CDR3 length: 16 residues. The germline V gene has CDR1 MGHRA and CDR2 YSYEKL. Trimming cost V 3 bases and J 0 bases; bases outside gene matches: 3. The CDR3, as DNA: TGCGCCAGCAGCCACGAAGCGGGAGGCTCCTACAATGAGCAGTTCTTC. Its protein is CASSHEAGGSYNEQFF.

V and J are TRBV19 and TRBJ1-4; TRBD1 matches at 7 bases. J gave up 3 bases and V 4 bases, and 2 bases lay outside the gene matches. Germline assignment: CDR1 LNHDA and CDR2 SQIVND (reference sequence). The CDR3 sequence is 14 residues long. The CDR3 DNA sequence: TGTGCCAGTAGTACCGGGACAGCTAATGAAAAACTGTTTTTT. Translated, it gives CASSTGTANEKLFF.

The rearrangement uses TRBV7-9 and TRBJ2-7; perhaps TRBD2 as D (7 bases). This CDR3 contains 14 residues. Germline lookup yields CDR1 SEHNR and CDR2 FQNEAQ (reference sequence). V was trimmed by 3 bases and J by 6 bases, leaving 15 bases between them. The CDR3 DNA sequence: TGTGCCAGCAGCTTTTTGGCAGGGGAGGGCGAGCAGTACTTC. Amino acids: CASSFLAGEGEQYF.

The chain is built from TRBV5-6 and TRBJ2-7; 10 positions match TRBD1. CDR1 and CDR2 (germline): SGHDT, YYEEEE. V lost 4 bases, J lost 2 bases, and 6 bases stayed unmatched. The CDR3 covers 15 residues. Here the CDR3 reads CASSLGQGITYEQYF. The DNA for the CDR3 is TGTGCCAGCAGCCTGGGACAGGGGATCACCTACGAGCAGTACTTC.

CDR3 nucleotide sequence: TGCGCCAGCAGCCAAGTACAGTCCAACTCCTACGAGCAGTACTTC. This encodes CASSQVQSNSYEQYF. The chain couples TRBV4-1 to TRBJ2-7, with unresolved D. The CDR3 has 15 residues. Germline values: CDR1 MGHRA, CDR2 YSYEKL. Deletions cut 1 base from V and 0 bases from J, with 10 bases between.

This CDR3 is CAEGLGTTGELFF. The CDR3 DNA sequence: TGTGCCGAGGGTCTGGGAACCACCGGGGAGCTGTTTTTT. This chain connects TRBV28 to TRBJ2-2; tentative D call: TRBD2 (5 bases). Trimming pared 11 bases from V and 4 bases from J, leaving 14 bases between. Looked up from germline, CDR1 is MDHEN and CDR2 is SYDVKM. This CDR3 contains 13 residues.

The chain uses TRBV7-2 and TRBJ1-1, with D perhaps TRBD1 (5 bases). CDR3 length: 15 amino acids. V was clipped by 2 bases and J by 4 bases, with 14 bases between them. Germline values: CDR1 SGHTA, CDR2 FQGNSA. The CDR3 nucleotides read TGTGCCAGCAGCTTATGGGGCGGGGCTGGCACTGAAGCTTTCTTT. Its translation is CASSLWGGAGTEAFF.

The chain joins TRBV28 to TRBJ1-3; D might be TRBD1 (5 bases). The CDR3 length is 15 residues. V shed 1 base and J shed 3 bases, with 10 bases lying between them. The germline V gene encodes CDR1 MDHEN and CDR2 SYDVKM. CDR3 nucleotides: TGTGCCAGCAGTTTATTCCGCAGGGATGGAAACACCATATATTTT. Protein product: CASSLFRRDGNTIYF.

V and J are TRBV2 and TRBJ1-3; D gene unclear. Germline CDR1 reads SNHLY; CDR2 reads FYNNEI. V was pared by 2 bases and J by 0 bases, with 8 bases between. This CDR3 is 15 amino acids long. This CDR3 is CASSEHLSSGNTIYF. CDR3 DNA: TGTGCCAGCAGTGAACACCTTAGCTCTGGAAACACCATATATTTT.

This sequence joins TRBV9 and TRBJ1-2, with 8 bases identical to TRBD1. The germline V gene encodes CDR1 SGDLS and CDR2 YYNGEE. The CDR3 is made up of 16 amino acids. With 2 bases clipped from V and 0 bases from J, the junction kept 6 bases outside the gene matches. CDR3: CASSVGTGRANYGYTF. CDR3 nucleotides: TGTGCCAGCAGCGTCGGGACAGGCCGAGCTAACTATGGCTACACCTTC.

In DNA form, the CDR3 reads TGTGCCAGCAGTCTACAGGGAGGGGGGTATGGCTACACCTTC. The encoded protein is CASSLQGGGYGYTF. The chain has TRBV27 and TRBJ1-2, with a weak D call TRBD1 (6 bases). The V end lost 5 bases, the J end lost 5 bases, and 15 bases lay between the germline ends. Germline assignment: CDR1 MNHEY and CDR2 SMNVEV (reference sequence). This CDR3 comprises 14 residues.

The chain combines TRBV30 with TRBJ1-1; tentative D call: TRBD1 (5 bases). Germline CDR1 is GTSNPN and CDR2 is SVGIG (reference sequence). CDR3 length equals 13 residues. Between the trimmed V and J ends, which lost 1 base and 1 base, there was a span of 7 bases. The CDR3 DNA is TGTGCCTGGAGTGCCGACAGGAACACTGAAGCTTTCTTT. It encodes CAWSADRNTEAFF.

The chain has TRBV4-2 and TRBJ2-3; D perhaps matches TRBD1 (5 bases). The V end lost 4 bases, the J end lost 0 bases, and 11 bases lay between the germline ends. CDR3 length equals 15 residues. Germline values: CDR1 LGHNA, CDR2 YNFKEQ. CDR3 sequence reads: CASSPQGYSTDTQYF. CDR3 DNA: TGTGCCAGCAGCCCTCAGGGATATAGCACAGATACGCAGTATTTT.

This chain connects TRBV6-4 to TRBJ2-3; TRBD1 might be the D (6 bases). Germline CDR1 MRHNA, CDR2 SNTAGT. This CDR3 contains 14 residues. The V gene lost 0 bases and the J gene lost 4 bases, with 8 bases spanning the gap. CDR3 coding DNA: TGTGCCAGCAGTGACTCCCCAGGGGCAGATACGCAGTATTTT. Its translation is CASSDSPGADTQYF.

The rearrangement joins TRBV14 to TRBJ2-7; D ambiguous. The CDR3 extends over 13 amino acids. Trimming removed 1 base at V and 5 bases at J, with 9 bases between. CDR1 is SGHDN and CDR2 is FVKESK in the germline V gene. CDR3 coding DNA: TGTGCCAGCAGCCAAGCTCACAGTAACGAGCAGTACTTC. It yields the protein CASSQAHSNEQYF.

The rearrangement links TRBV6-1 to TRBJ2-7; 10 nucleotides line up with TRBD1. V shed 3 bases and J 3 bases; nucleotides not matched to a gene: 2. Germline CDR1 MNHNS, CDR2 SASEGT. The CDR3 covers 14 residues. CDR3 residues: CASSDRDRGYEQYF. As DNA, the CDR3 is TGTGCCAGCAGTGACCGGGACAGGGGCTACGAGCAGTACTTC.

This chain connects TRBV18 to TRBJ1-2, with D unclear. Trimming pared 3 bases from V and 3 bases from J, leaving 8 bases between. This CDR3 is 13 amino acids long. CDR1 KGHSH and CDR2 LQKENI come from the germline V gene. The CDR3 sequence is CASSPEAHYGYTF. CDR3 sequence (DNA): TGTGCCAGCTCACCGGAGGCCCACTATGGCTACACCTTC. Together with reference TRBV18 and TRBJ1-2, the CDR3 gives the full variable domain: NAGVMQNPRHLVRRRGQEARLRCSPMKGHSHVYWYRQLPEEGLKFMVYLQKENIIDESGMPKERFSAEFPKEGPSILRIQQVVRGDSAAYFCASSPEAHYGYTFGSGTRLTVV.

In the case of this clone: The missing conserved phenylalanine or tryptophan at the end of this CDR3 makes a read error likely. The DNA is omitted, as the CDR3 cannot be located on it reliably, and the CDR3 follows TCRdb's listing. The rearrangement uses TRBV5-4 and TRBJ2-7; the table calls TRBD2, which could not be checked here. The CDR3 numbers 13 amino acids, ends counted. CDR1 is SGHNT, CDR2 YYREEE, per germline (reference sequence). The CDR3 reads CASSSDGKTGTFS.

This chain links TRBV6-4 with TRBJ1-2; 7 bases fit TRBD1. This CDR3 is 15 amino acids long. Germline CDR1 MRHNA, CDR2 SNTAGT. The J segment lost 3 bases and the V segment lost 5 bases, leaving 9 bases of the junction unmatched. CDR3 residues: CASSPNLQGDYGYTF. CDR3 DNA sequence: TGTGCCAGCAGTCCCAACCTCCAGGGGGACTATGGCTACACCTTC.

The CDR3 loop is CASSGGRQANTEAFF. For the CDR3, the DNA is TGTGCCAGCAGTGGGGGGAGACAGGCTAACACTGAAGCTTTCTTT. This chain uses TRBV2 with TRBJ1-1, with D maybe TRBD1 (6 bases). This CDR3 has 15 residues. The germline gives CDR1 SNHLY, CDR2 FYNNEI. V was clipped by 4 bases and J by 2 bases, with 14 bases between them. Filled out from reference TRBV2 and TRBJ1-1, the complete variable domain reads EPEVTQTPSHQVTQMGQEVILRCVPISNHLYFYWYRQILGQKVEFLVSFYNNEISEKSEIFDDQFSVERPDGSNFTLKIRSTKLEDSAMYFCASSGGRQANTEAFFGQGTRLTVV.

The V and J genes are TRBV5-6 and TRBJ2-1, with 8 bases identical to TRBD2. Looked up from germline, CDR1 is SGHDT and CDR2 is YYEEEE. With 0 bases clipped from V and 2 bases from J, the junction kept 4 bases outside the gene matches. The CDR3 is made up of 16 amino acids. The CDR3 region has the DNA TGTGCCAGCAGCTTGGATCCGGGAGGGCCCTACAATGAGCAGTTCTTC. Amino acids: CASSLDPGGPYNEQFF. Combining the CDR3 with reference TRBV5-6 and TRBJ2-1 gives the whole variable domain DAGVTQSPTHLIKTRGQQVTLRCSPKSGHDTVSWYQQALGQGPQFIFQYYEEEERQRGNFPDRFSGHQFPNYSSELNVNALLLGDSALYLCASSLDPGGPYNEQFFGPGTRLTVL.

The V gene is TRBV19, the J gene TRBJ1-1, with D hard to call. V lost 5 bases to trimming and J lost 2 bases, with 18 bases between them. CDR3 length: 16 residues. Per germline, CDR1 LNHDA and CDR2 SQIVND (reference sequence). The CDR3 DNA reads TGTGCCAGTAGTCCTATGCAGACGGAGGGTAACACTGAAGCTTTCTTT. Protein product: CASSPMQTEGNTEAFF.

The chain carries TRBV19 and TRBJ2-7; perhaps TRBD1 as D (5 bases). Germline assignment: CDR1 LNHDA and CDR2 SQIVND (reference sequence). The V end lost 6 bases, the J end lost 6 bases, and 15 bases lay between the germline ends. This CDR3 is 13 amino acids long. In DNA form, the CDR3 reads TGTGCCAGTAGGAACAGGCTATATGGCGAGCAGTACTTC. Its translation: CASRNRLYGEQYF.

CDR3 residues: CASSPTEAYGYTF. The CDR3 region has the DNA TGCGCCAGCAGTCCAACAGAAGCCTATGGCTACACCTTC. The chain has TRBV10-1 and TRBJ1-2; D not resolved. CDR3 size: 13 residues. From germline, CDR1 is WNHNN and CDR2 SYGVQD (reference sequence). Deletions cut 5 bases from V and 4 bases from J, with 11 bases between.

The chain is built from TRBV14 and TRBJ2-6; 7 nucleotides match TRBD1. The germline V gene has CDR1 SGHDN and CDR2 FVKESK. The V segment lost 4 bases and the J segment 0 bases; nucleotides outside the gene matches: 3. The CDR3 sequence is 16 residues long. The CDR3 nucleotides read TGTGCCAGCAGCCGGACAGGTCGCTCTGGGGCCAACGTCCTGACTTTC. Translating gives CASSRTGRSGANVLTF.

V usage is TRBV10-3 and J usage is TRBJ1-3; maybe TRBD1 (5 bases). V shed 9 bases and J shed 0 bases, with 12 bases lying between them. CDR3 length: 14 residues. CDR1 and CDR2 (germline): ENHRY, SYGVKD. Written as DNA, the CDR3 is TGTGCCATTAGCAGGGTCCCCTCTGGAAACACCATATATTTT. It translates to CAISRVPSGNTIYF.

This chain links TRBV4-2 with TRBJ2-3; the match to TRBD2 covers 9 bases. This CDR3 has 18 residues. Germline CDR1 reads LGHNA; CDR2 reads YNFKEQ. Losses at the gene ends were 0 bases for V and 6 bases for J; bases not matched to a gene: 13. The CDR3 is CASSQDSVWLAGRDTQYF. The CDR3 DNA follows: TGTGCCAGCAGCCAAGATTCGGTATGGCTAGCGGGGAGGGATACGCAGTATTTT.

The J gene is TRBJ2-2, the V gene TRBV28, with 10 bases that match TRBD2. Losses at the gene ends were 6 bases for V and 3 bases for J; bases not matched to a gene: 7. This CDR3 has 16 residues. Germline V lookup: CDR1 MDHEN, CDR2 SYDVKM. This CDR3 reads CASSTPGTSDTGELFF. CDR3 nucleotide sequence: TGTGCCAGCAGCACCCCCGGGACTAGCGACACCGGGGAGCTGTTTTTT.

V usage is TRBV19 and J usage is TRBJ1-1; D uncertain. The germline CDR1 and CDR2 sequences are LNHDA and SQIVND (reference sequence). The CDR3 has 13 residues. With 4 bases removed from V and 0 bases from J, the gap between germline ends came to 6 bases. This CDR3 reads CASSSTLNTEAFF. The CDR3, as DNA: TGTGCCAGTAGTAGTACACTGAACACTGAAGCTTTCTTT.

This sequence joins TRBV28 and TRBJ1-5, with D possibly TRBD1 on 6 matching bases. The germline V gene has CDR1 MDHEN and CDR2 SYDVKM. Trimming stripped 4 bases from V and 10 bases from J, with 26 bases between. The CDR3 loop spans 17 amino acids. DNA for the CDR3: TGTGCCAGCAGTTCCCCCCAGGGGAGGGACCACCCAGGACCCCAGCATTTT. This codes for CASSSPQGRDHPGPQHF.